One and the same sample provided the 18 T cell receptor beta chains below, sequenced in a study of graft-versus-host responses after intestinal transplantation (dated by TCRdb to the early 2020s). Library preparation used the immunoSEQ multiplex PCR assay. TCRdb holds this immuneACCESS table with in-frame rearrangements only. Some clones are missing; in checked studies, unresolved V genes explain under half, and the rest has no known cause. Across this sample there are 40,000 or so clones, with approximately 95% seen only once. Approximately 4% of the sample is taken by the ten largest. This specimen was PBMCs, taken almost 750 days after intestinal transplantation. These receptors all stem from a human patient who received an intestinal transplant, so some T cells may come from the graft donor.

The rearrangement joins TRBV7-9 to TRBJ1-1; TRBD1 matches at 7 bases. The CDR3 consists of 16 residues. The germline CDR1 and CDR2 sequences are SEHNR and FQNEAQ (reference sequence). With V trimmed by 2 bases and J by 1 base, 7 bases remained unmatched. CDR3 nucleotides: TGTGCCAGCAGCTTAATGGGTCCAGGGGGGAACACTGAAGCTTTCTTT. This codes for CASSLMGPGGNTEAFF.

The rearrangement joins TRBV30 to TRBJ1-2, with D possibly matching TRBD1 (6 bases). This CDR3 region has 13 residues. The V end lost 4 bases, the J end lost 4 bases, and 13 bases lay between the germline ends. Germline lookup yields CDR1 GTSNPN and CDR2 SVGIG (reference sequence). The DNA for the CDR3 is TGTGCCTGGACCTCGACAGGATTCTATGGCTACACCTTC. This translates into CAWTSTGFYGYTF.

The chain has TRBV11-1 and TRBJ2-1, with TRBD2 identical over 11 bases. Germline CDR1 is SGHAT and CDR2 is FQDESV (reference sequence). The CDR3 is 18 amino acids. V lost 5 bases to trimming and J lost 0 bases; unmatched junction nucleotides: 9. CDR3 residues: CASSRGTSGTSSYNEQFF. The DNA of the CDR3 is TGTGCCAGCAGCAGAGGGACTAGCGGAACGAGCTCCTACAATGAGCAGTTCTTC.

The V call is TRBV7-2, the J call TRBJ2-7; D not resolved. This CDR3 spans 13 amino acids. V was trimmed by 5 bases and J by 0 bases, leaving 8 bases between them. Germline-derived CDR1 and CDR2 are SGHTA and FQGNSA. The CDR3 coding sequence is TGTGCCAGCAGCCCAAGATACTCCTACGAGCAGTACTTC. Translating gives CASSPRYSYEQYF.

This chain joins TRBV6-1 and TRBJ2-1; D is unclear. V gave up 3 bases and J gave up 12 bases, with 15 bases separating them. The CDR3 runs to 13 residues. The germline gives CDR1 MNHNS, CDR2 SASEGT. DNA for the CDR3: TGTGCCAGCAGTGACGGCGGACCCCTGGCGCAGTTCTTC. Its translation is CASSDGGPLAQFF.

The CDR3 nucleotides are TGTGCCAGCAGTTACCGTCGGGTCCTAGCGCGGTTCTACGAGCAGTACTTC. Its protein product is CASSYRRVLARFYEQYF. The genes are TRBV6-7 and TRBJ2-7, with D possibly matching TRBD2 (6 bases). TRBV6-7 falls under the ORF class, with uncertain function. The CDR3 consists of 17 residues. V shed 2 bases and J shed 3 bases, with 20 bases lying between them.

Only one count was recorded for this clone. The rearrangement joins TRBV6-6 to TRBJ2-5, with D unclear. CDR3 length: 14 residues. CDR1 and CDR2 (germline): MNHNY, SVGAGI (reference sequence). V gave up 2 bases and J gave up 2 bases, with 9 bases separating them. CDR3 region: CASSYTFAQETQYF. CDR3 coding DNA: TGTGCCAGCAGTTACACGTTCGCACAAGAGACCCAGTACTTC.

The rearrangement links TRBV10-1 to TRBJ2-3, with a possible D match to TRBD1 (6 bases). This CDR3 is 15 amino acids long. CDR1 and CDR2 from the germline V gene are WNHNN and SYGVQD (reference sequence). Trimming took 2 bases from V and 0 from J, leaving 9 bases between them. CDR3 amino acids: CASSEGGGSTDTQYF. In DNA, the CDR3 is TGCGCCAGCAGTGAGGGGGGCGGGAGCACAGATACGCAGTATTTT.

The CDR3 sequence: CASSFWNQPQHF. The CDR3 nucleotides read TGTGCCAGCAGCTTCTGGAATCAGCCCCAGCATTTT. The chain is built from TRBV7-2 and TRBJ1-5; D gene unclear. Germline V CDR1 and CDR2: SGHTA, FQGNSA. CDR3 length: 12 amino acids. The V gene lost 3 bases and the J gene lost 4 bases, with 4 bases spanning the gap.

The gene calls are TRBV7-9 and TRBJ2-3; 7 bases are a match to TRBD2. This CDR3 contains 15 residues. The germline gives CDR1 SEHNR, CDR2 FQNEAQ (reference sequence). The J segment lost 0 bases and the V segment lost 5 bases, leaving 5 bases of the junction unmatched. CDR3 sequence reads: CASSQTSDSTDTQYF. DNA of the CDR3: TGTGCCAGCAGCCAAACTAGCGATAGCACAGATACGCAGTATTTT.

In this sample, this clone turned up once. CDR3 coding DNA: TGTGCCAGCAGGGGGACGGCTAATGGCTACACCTTC. Protein sequence: CASRGTANGYTF. J is TRBJ1-2 and V is TRBV6-5, with TRBD1 as a possible D gene (5 bases). The CDR3 is made up of 12 amino acids. Trimming stripped 6 bases from V and 6 bases from J, with 11 bases between. The germline V gene encodes CDR1 MNHEY and CDR2 SVGAGI.

The rearrangement uses TRBV4-1 and TRBJ2-5; D may be TRBD1 or TRBD2 (5 bases each). The germline gives CDR1 MGHRA, CDR2 YSYEKL. The germline V and J ends were trimmed by 4 bases and 5 bases, with 20 bases remaining between them. The CDR3 is 16 residues long. DNA for the CDR3: TGCGCCAGCAGCCCCGGGCCCACTAGGGGAGTGGAGACCCAGTACTTC. Translated: CASSPGPTRGVETQYF.

The V call is TRBV7-2, the J call TRBJ1-2; D perhaps matches TRBD1 (5 bases). V lost 1 base to trimming and J lost 2 bases, with 11 bases between them. Germline V gene lookup returns CDR1 SGHTA and CDR2 FQGNSA. There are 15 residues in the CDR3. The CDR3 DNA is TGTGCCAGCAGCTTAGAGTTAGGACACAACTATGGCTACACCTTC. Its translation: CASSLELGHNYGYTF. Full variable domain (rest looked up from reference TRBV7-2 and TRBJ1-2): GAGVSQSPSNKVTEKGKDVELRCDPISGHTALYWYRQSLGQGLEFLIYFQGNSAPDKSGLPSDRFSAERTGGSVSTLTIQRTQQEDSAVYLCASSLELGHNYGYTFGSGTRLTVV.

The chain employs TRBV27 and TRBJ1-5; D ambiguous. This CDR3 is 13 amino acids long. Germline V gene data show CDR1 as MNHEY and CDR2 as SMNVEV (reference sequence). With 2 bases removed from V and 3 bases from J, the gap between germline ends came to 5 bases. CDR3: CASSLTINQPQHF. The CDR3 DNA reads as TGTGCCAGCAGTTTAACGATCAATCAGCCCCAGCATTTT.

This chain connects TRBV7-9 to TRBJ1-5, with 8 bases fitting TRBD1. The CDR3 sequence is 14 residues long. V shed 5 bases, J shed 6 bases, and the junction held 6 bases outside the gene matches. Germline V gene lookup returns CDR1 SEHNR and CDR2 FQNEAQ (reference sequence). The CDR3 DNA reads TGTGCCAGCAGCCCCTCAACAGGGGGTCAGCCCCAGCATTTT. It codes for CASSPSTGGQPQHF. Full variable domain (rest looked up from reference TRBV7-9 and TRBJ1-5): DTGVSQNPRHKITKRGQNVTFRCDPISEHNRLYWYRQTLGQGPEFLTYFQNEAQLEKSRLLSDRFSAERPKGSFSTLEIQRTEQGDSAMYLCASSPSTGGQPQHFGDGTRLSIL.

V and J are TRBV7-6 and TRBJ1-6; no definite D call. Germline CDR1 is SGHVS and CDR2 is FNYEAQ. V lost 5 bases and J lost 7, with 12 bases in between. CDR3 length equals 14 residues. The CDR3 loop is CASSPRPGNSPLHF. The CDR3 nucleotides read TGTGCCAGCAGCCCCCGACCAGGCAATTCACCCCTCCACTTT.

J is TRBJ1-3 and V is TRBV21-1; TRBD1, the table's D call, was not compared with the DNA. TRBV21-1 corresponds to a pseudogene. There are 17 residues in the CDR3. Here the CDR3 DNA reads TGTGCCAGCAGCAGAAGGGACAGGGGAGTGTCTGGAAACACCATATATTTT. Amino acids: CASSRRDRGVSGNTIYF.

The genes are TRBV7-3 and TRBJ2-3; the D call may be TRBD1 or TRBD2 (6 bases each). The CDR3 runs 14 residues. Germline CDR1 SGHTA, CDR2 FQGTGA. The V end was cut by 0 bases, the J end by 4 bases, with 8 bases between. CDR3 loop: CASSLTGGPDTQYF. CDR3 bases: TGTGCCAGCAGCTTAACAGGGGGGCCAGATACGCAGTATTTT.